Shown below are 31 T cell receptor beta chains from a single sample sequenced in a study of T-cell memory formation after mild COVID-19. TCRdb reprocessed the 5' RACE reads via MiXCR and lists one record per CDR3 protein. The sample has 500,000 to 600,000 distinct CDR3 sequences, roughly 18% seen once; the top ten hold approximately 12%. Sequenced input: PBMCs or a T cell subset sorted from them (not recorded which). The source is an adult woman who had mild COVID-19 (a few samples of this study predate the infection). Cell type and time point are not known.

This clonotype was observed a handful of times. The chain carries TRBV19 and TRBJ2-7; unclear D gene. V lost 0 bases and J lost 0, with 9 bases in between. CDR1 is LNHDA and CDR2 is SQIVND in the germline V gene (reference sequence). The CDR3 is made up of 15 amino acids. The CDR3 DNA reads as TGTGCCAGTAGTATAGATCTATTCGACTCCTACGAGCAGTACTTC. Encoded protein: CASSIDLFDSYEQYF.

Here the CDR3 reads CASSGAQGRTGELFF. The CDR3 nucleotides read TGTGCCAGCAGTGGGGCACAGGGTAGGACCGGGGAGCTGTTTTTT. The J gene is TRBJ2-2, the V gene TRBV25-1; the D gene is possibly TRBD1 (6 bases). This CDR3 has 15 amino acids. Trimming shortened V by 4 bases and J by 5 bases, and 14 bases separated the two germline ends. The germline gives CDR1 MGHDK, CDR2 SYGVNS.

This clonotype was seen only a few times. The chain couples TRBV4-2 to TRBJ2-2; D is unclear. This CDR3 is 15 amino acids long. CDR1 LGHNA and CDR2 YNFKEQ come from the germline V gene. Trimming pared 4 bases from V and 0 bases from J, leaving 9 bases between. The CDR3 DNA reads TGTGCCAGCAGCCCGGAACCAACGAACACCGGGGAGCTGTTTTTT. It codes for CASSPEPTNTGELFF.

This clonotype occurred a few times. This chain joins TRBV19 and TRBJ1-2; tentative D call: TRBD1 (5 bases). CDR1 and CDR2 (germline): LNHDA, SQIVND (reference sequence). This CDR3 has 13 amino acids. V gave up 6 bases and J gave up 4 bases, with 12 bases separating them. In nucleotides, the CDR3 is TGTGCCAGTAGCCACGACAGTGGCTATGGCTACACCTTC. Amino acids: CASSHDSGYGYTF.

This clonotype was detected ten times or more. The V call is TRBV6-6, the J call TRBJ2-5; a weak D match, TRBD1 (6 bases). There are 14 residues in the CDR3. Germline assignment: CDR1 MNHNY and CDR2 SVGAGI (reference sequence). The V gene lost 4 bases and the J gene lost 1 base, with 10 bases spanning the gap. The CDR3 here is CASSSQTGQETQYF. The DNA for the CDR3 is TGTGCCAGCAGTTCCCAGACAGGCCAAGAGACCCAGTACTTC.

The V and J genes are TRBV4-1 and TRBJ1-6; no reliable D call. Trimming cost V 0 bases and J 0 bases, with 9 bases left between them. Germline V CDR1 and CDR2: MGHRA, YSYEKL. The CDR3 has 17 amino acids. CDR3 coding DNA: TGCGCCAGCAGCCAAGAGGAGGCCGGCTCCTATAATTCACCCCTCCACTTT. This translates into CASSQEEAGSYNSPLHF.

Many counts were recorded for this clonotype. This sequence joins TRBV5-1 and TRBJ2-1, with D uncertain. There are 12 residues in the CDR3. With 1 base removed from V and 5 bases from J, the gap between germline ends came to 4 bases. Germline CDR1 reads SGHRS; CDR2 reads YFSETQ. This chain's CDR3 is CASSLRDNEQFF. CDR3 in DNA: TGCGCCAGCAGCTTGAGAGACAATGAGCAGTTCTTC.

The rearrangement joins TRBV7-8 to TRBJ2-2; D not resolved. CDR3 length equals 12 residues. The V gene lost 3 bases and the J gene lost 7 bases, with 6 bases spanning the gap. Germline V gives CDR1 SGHVS, CDR2 FQNEAQ. CDR3 in DNA: TGTGCCAGCAGCTTCTTGGGCGGGGAGCTGTTTTTT. Amino acids: CASSFLGGELFF. Looking up the rest from reference TRBV7-8 and TRBJ2-2 gives the full variable domain: GAGVSQSPRYKVAKRGQDVALRCDPISGHVSLFWYQQALGQGPEFLTYFQNEAQLDKSGLPSDRFFAERPEGSVSTLKIQRTQQEDSAVYLCASSFLGGELFFGEGSRLTVL.

This clonotype was picked up a small number of times. The rearrangement links TRBV7-9 to TRBJ2-5, with D tentatively TRBD2 (6 bases). CDR3 length equals 11 residues. Germline CDR1 is SEHNR and CDR2 is FQNEAQ (reference sequence). For the CDR3, the DNA is TGTACAACCTTCCGGGAGGAGACCCAGTACTTC. Amino acids: CTTFREETQYF.

The chain recombines TRBV12-5 with TRBJ2-3; 9 bases line up with TRBD1. The CDR3 spans 15 residues. With V trimmed by 9 bases and J by 2 bases, 9 bases remained unmatched. The V gene's germline CDR1 is LGHNT and CDR2 FRNRAP. CDR3 DNA: TGTGCTAGCGGGACAGGGCGGGAATACACAGATACGCAGTATTTT. Translation: CASGTGREYTDTQYF.

The CDR3 DNA reads TGTGCCAGCAGCCTTATAGCGGAAGGGCCTGGAGGTGGAGAGACCCAGTACTTC. This gives the protein CASSLIAEGPGGGETQYF. The chain carries TRBV4-2 and TRBJ2-5, with TRBD2 as a possible D gene (6 bases). The V and J ends lost 4 bases and 4 bases respectively, with 25 bases between them. The germline gives CDR1 LGHNA, CDR2 YNFKEQ. The CDR3 sequence is 18 residues long.

The table lists this clonotype with a few counts. The genes are TRBV3-1 and TRBJ2-7; D tentatively reads TRBD1 or TRBD2 (6 bases each). V dropped 0 bases and J dropped 6 bases, with 15 bases sitting between them. Germline V gives CDR1 LGHDT, CDR2 YNNKEL (reference sequence). This CDR3 is built from 15 residues. CDR3: CASSQEGGGNGEQYF. Written as DNA, the CDR3 is TGTGCCAGCAGCCAAGAAGGAGGGGGTAATGGCGAGCAGTACTTC.

This clonotype appeared a few times. The chain combines TRBV27 with TRBJ1-1; the D is unclear. CDR3 size: 10 residues. The germline V and J ends were trimmed by 8 bases and 3 bases, with 4 bases remaining between them. From germline, CDR1 is MNHEY and CDR2 SMNVEV (reference sequence). CDR3 protein: CASGYTEAFF. CDR3 nucleotide sequence: TGTGCCAGCGGCTACACTGAAGCTTTCTTT.

The V call is TRBV7-9, the J call TRBJ2-7; 10 bases map to TRBD2. The CDR3 is 16 amino acids. Germline V gives CDR1 SEHNR, CDR2 FQNEAQ (reference sequence). Trimming at V came to 4 bases and at J to 3 bases, leaving 9 bases not matched to a gene. The CDR3, as DNA: TGTGCCAGCAGCTCCACCCTTGCTAGCGGGAGCTACGAGCAGTACTTC. Encoded protein: CASSSTLASGSYEQYF. The whole variable domain, remainder taken from reference TRBV7-9 and TRBJ2-7, is DTGVSQNPRHKITKRGQNVTFRCDPISEHNRLYWYRQTLGQGPEFLTYFQNEAQLEKSRLLSDRFSAERPKGSFSTLEIQRTEQGDSAMYLCASSSTLASGSYEQYFGPGTRLTVT.

This clonotype was seen only a few times. This chain links TRBV9 with TRBJ1-2, with TRBD1 as a possible D gene (5 bases). Germline lookup yields CDR1 SGDLS and CDR2 YYNGEE. The CDR3 runs 14 residues. Trimming stripped 3 bases from V and 4 bases from J, with 13 bases between. CDR3 DNA sequence: TGTGCCAGCAGCGAAGGGGCGAGTTCCTATGGCTACACCTTC. This translates into CASSEGASSYGYTF.

The V and J genes are TRBV7-2 and TRBJ2-7, with TRBD2 identical over 8 bases. CDR1 is SGHTA, CDR2 FQGNSA, per germline. Germline trimming cut 5 bases from V and 12 bases from J; bases unmatched to any gene: 9. The CDR3 contains 12 residues. In DNA, the CDR3 is TGTGCCAGCAGCCTCAAAGTCGGGGGGGTGTACTTC. It is translated as CASSLKVGGVYF.

This clonotype came up a few times. The V call is TRBV12-3 or TRBV12-4, the J call TRBJ2-7; D assignment may be TRBD1 or TRBD2 (5 bases each). V was pared by 7 bases and J by 3 bases, with 16 bases between. This CDR3 has 14 amino acids. CDR3 sequence (DNA): TGTGCCAGCACCCTGCTCCTGGGGGACTACGAGCAGTACTTC. Translated: CASTLLLGDYEQYF.

This clonotype was recorded at least ten times. The chain employs TRBV20-1 and TRBJ2-7; D is tentatively TRBD1 or TRBD2 (5 bases each). CDR1 and CDR2 (germline): DFQATT, SNEGSKA (reference sequence). There are 14 residues in the CDR3. V lost 3 bases, J lost 3 bases, and 15 bases lay in between. The CDR3: CSASRRGARYEQYF. CDR3 sequence (DNA): TGCAGTGCTAGTCGGCGAGGGGCCCGCTACGAGCAGTACTTC.

The chain combines TRBV24-1 with TRBJ2-2; 7 bases line up with TRBD2. Per germline, CDR1 KGHDR and CDR2 SFDVKD. J gave up 7 bases and V 1 base, and 2 bases lay outside the gene matches. This CDR3 comprises 14 residues. The CDR3 sequence: CATSDFGEGGELFF. The CDR3 bases are TGTGCCACCAGTGATTTTGGGGAGGGCGGGGAGCTGTTTTTT.

Only a few counts were recorded for this clonotype. The chain combines TRBV27 with TRBJ2-7, with 9 positions matching TRBD1. The V gene end was trimmed by 7 bases and the J gene end by 2 bases; junction bases not matched to a gene: 12. The CDR3 is 16 amino acids. Germline V lookup: CDR1 MNHEY, CDR2 SMNVEV (reference sequence). The CDR3 loop reads CASTSWGQGHPYEQYF. Written as DNA, the CDR3 is TGTGCCAGCACCTCCTGGGGACAGGGACATCCCTACGAGCAGTACTTC.

This clonotype showed up just once. J is TRBJ2-7 and V is TRBV7-8; tentatively, D is TRBD1 or TRBD2 (6 bases each). Germline assignment: CDR1 SGHVS and CDR2 FQNEAQ. V lost 8 bases to trimming and J lost 2 bases, with 16 bases between them. The CDR3 extends over 14 amino acids. As DNA, the CDR3 is TGTGCCAGCGTTACGGGGGCATCGGCCTACGAGCAGTACTTC. This codes for CASVTGASAYEQYF.

This clonotype is labeled as medium-sized. The chain couples TRBV7-2 to TRBJ2-5, with 9 bases lining up with TRBD2. After removal of 4 bases from V and 4 bases from J, the junction contained 4 bases not matched to a gene. This CDR3 is 14 amino acids long. In germline, CDR1 is SGHTA, CDR2 FQGNSA. CDR3 protein: CASSYGTSRETQYF. CDR3 DNA sequence: TGTGCCAGCAGCTACGGGACTAGCCGAGAGACCCAGTACTTC.

This clonotype showed up just a few times. The V and J genes are TRBV24-1 and TRBJ1-5, with D possibly being TRBD1 (6 bases). V was cut by 3 bases and J by 7 bases, with 12 bases left in between. Germline V lookup: CDR1 KGHDR, CDR2 SFDVKD. The CDR3 has 14 residues. The CDR3 region is CATSDPRTAQPQHF. CDR3 DNA: TGTGCCACCAGTGATCCCCGGACAGCACAGCCCCAGCATTTT.

The chain has TRBV7-9 and TRBJ2-3, with 10 positions matching TRBD2. The CDR3 has 16 amino acids. Germline assignment: CDR1 SEHNR and CDR2 FQNEAQ (reference sequence). Trimming cost V 5 bases and J 0 bases; bases outside gene matches: 5. The CDR3 region has the DNA TGTGCCAGCAGCGTTCTAGCGGGAGACAGCACAGATACGCAGTATTTT. Translation gives CASSVLAGDSTDTQYF.

The chain employs TRBV6-2 or TRBV6-3 and TRBJ2-1, with D perhaps matching TRBD1 (6 bases). V lost 8 bases, J lost 7 bases, and 24 bases lay in between. Germline CDR1 reads MNHEY; CDR2 reads SVGEGT. The CDR3 covers 16 residues. The CDR3 spells CASSPLGLQGRNEQFF. The CDR3 DNA follows: TGTGCCAGCTCTCCCCTGGGGTTACAGGGTCGTAATGAGCAGTTCTTC.

The CDR3 loop reads CSVRWGQDYNEQFF. CDR3 sequence (DNA): TGCAGCGTCCGTTGGGGACAAGACTACAATGAGCAGTTCTTC. The chain is built from TRBV29-1 and TRBJ2-1; maybe TRBD1 (6 bases). The CDR3 loop spans 14 amino acids. Trimming stripped 6 bases from V and 3 bases from J, with 15 bases between. Looked up from germline, CDR1 is SQVTM and CDR2 is ANQGSEA.

This clonotype has only a few counts. V gene TRBV20-1 combines with J gene TRBJ2-7; tentatively, D is TRBD1 (6 bases). In germline, CDR1 is DFQATT, CDR2 SNEGSKA (reference sequence). V shed 3 bases and J shed 4 bases, with 13 bases lying between them. This CDR3 is built from 13 residues. The CDR3, as DNA: TGCAGTGCTAGTCAGGGGTCAACGTACGAGCAGTACTTC. Protein: CSASQGSTYEQYF.

The chain links TRBV12-3 or TRBV12-4 to TRBJ2-1; TRBD2 agrees at 10 bases. J was trimmed by 4 bases and V by 0 bases; bases with no gene match: 0. The CDR3 totals 15 residues. CDR3 nucleotide sequence: TGTGCCAGCAGTTTAGCGGGACTAGCGTACAATGAGCAGTTCTTC. Its translation: CASSLAGLAYNEQFF.

At least ten counts were recorded for this clonotype. The gene calls are TRBV4-1 and TRBJ2-1, with D possibly matching TRBD1 (6 bases). This CDR3 spans 14 amino acids. Looked up from germline, CDR1 is MGHRA and CDR2 is YSYEKL. Trimming shortened V by 4 bases and J by 8 bases, and 15 bases separated the two germline ends. CDR3 nucleotide sequence: TGCGCCAGCAGCCTTCAGGGGTTAATTGATGAGCAGTTCTTC. The encoded protein is CASSLQGLIDEQFF.

This chain joins TRBV9 and TRBJ2-1, with 7 bases aligning to TRBD1. J lost 6 bases, V lost 2 bases, and 8 bases had no gene match. Germline-derived CDR1 and CDR2 are SGDLS and YYNGEE. The CDR3 contains 15 residues. The CDR3 region has the DNA TGTGCCAGCAGCGTTGACGGACAGGTATTCAATGAGCAGTTCTTC. Amino acid sequence: CASSVDGQVFNEQFF.

This clonotype was seen a few times. V gene TRBV6-6 combines with J gene TRBJ2-1; 11 positions agree with TRBD2. With V trimmed by 6 bases and J by 5 bases, 9 bases remained unmatched. The germline V gene encodes CDR1 MNHNY and CDR2 SVGAGI (reference sequence). CDR3 length: 16 amino acids. For the CDR3, the DNA is TGTGCCAGCAGCCACCGGGGGACTAGCGGCGACAATGAGCAGTTCTTC. Translated, it gives CASSHRGTSGDNEQFF.